This entry lists 22 T cell receptor beta chains sequenced from one sample in a study of shared clonotypes between healthy human individuals. TCRdb's table, derived via immunoSEQ multiplex PCR, lists solely in-frame clones and lacks some. The table lists roughly 2.2 million clones, roughly 90% of them singletons. What was sequenced was naive CD4+ T cells from PBMCs. Subset reported: CD45RA+ positively selected. The receptor set was obtained from a man aged 18 to 29 in good health. Some clones in this sample may be carry-over from other donors' samples.

The chain combines TRBV7-2 with TRBJ2-3; tentative D call: TRBD1 (5 bases). The germline V gene encodes CDR1 SGHTA and CDR2 FQGNSA. The CDR3 runs 16 residues. V lost 3 bases and J lost 0, with 13 bases in between. The CDR3 sequence: CASSFLGPPSTDTQYF. CDR3 bases: TGTGCCAGCAGCTTTTTGGGGCCCCCTAGCACAGATACGCAGTATTTT.

V and J are TRBV11-2 and TRBJ1-4; D is unclear. V was clipped by 5 bases and J by 0 bases, with 10 bases between them. The CDR3 has 15 amino acids. Germline assignment: CDR1 SGHAT and CDR2 FQNNGV. The CDR3 here is CASSPPGATNEKLFF. The CDR3 DNA sequence: TGTGCCAGCAGCCCACCGGGCGCAACTAATGAAAAACTGTTTTTT.

The rearrangement uses TRBV28 and TRBJ2-3; 7 bases are shared with TRBD2. Germline V CDR1 and CDR2: MDHEN, SYDVKM. This CDR3 has 16 amino acids. J was trimmed by 2 bases and V by 8 bases; bases with no gene match: 13. Here the CDR3 DNA reads TGTGCCAGCCGAAGTGCTAGCGGAGGGGCCACAGATACGCAGTATTTT. Residues: CASRSASGGATDTQYF. Complete variable domain (other parts from reference TRBV28 and TRBJ2-3): DVKVTQSSRYLVKRTGEKVFLECVQDMDHENMFWYRQDPGLGLRLIYFSYDVKMKEKGDIPEGYSVSREKKERFSLILESASTNQTSMYLCASRSASGGATDTQYFGPGTRLTVL.

The V gene is TRBV5-1, the J gene TRBJ1-1, with TRBD1 matching 9 bases. V was clipped by 3 bases and J by 4 bases; unmatched bases: 16. The CDR3 is made up of 18 amino acids. Germline CDR1 and CDR2: SGHRS and YFSETQ. The CDR3 coding sequence is TGCGCCAGCAGCTCCAAGCCGGGACAGGGTGTACGTAGCACTGAAGCTTTCTTT. It translates to CASSSKPGQGVRSTEAFF.

The chain links TRBV5-4 to TRBJ2-7; possibly TRBD2 for D (7 bases). Trimming took 0 bases from V and 4 from J, leaving 14 bases between them. The CDR3 runs to 15 residues. Germline V gene sequence: CDR1 SGHNT, CDR2 YYREEE (reference sequence). Written as DNA, the CDR3 is TGTGCCAGCAGCTTGGAAGGGGGAGGGCGTTACGAGCAGTACTTC. This codes for CASSLEGGGRYEQYF.

This clone was seen only once. The gene calls are TRBV15 and TRBJ2-5; TRBD2 might be the D (5 bases). The tail of the sequence fits TRBJ2-7 better, so the J call may be wrong. This CDR3 contains 14 residues. Looked up from germline, CDR1 is LNHNV and CDR2 is YYDKDF (reference sequence). Here the CDR3 reads CATSRSRTYYEQYF. CDR3 nucleotide sequence: TGTGCCACCAGCAGGTCCCGGACTTACTACGAGCAGTACTTC.

On this clone itself: The sample has other DNA sequences that encode this CDR3 too. V is TRBV5-1 and J is TRBJ2-5; D gene ambiguous. V was pared by 0 bases and J by 4 bases, with 7 bases between. This CDR3 comprises 13 residues. Germline V gives CDR1 SGHRS, CDR2 YFSETQ. CDR3: CASSLVARETQYF. CDR3 DNA sequence: TGCGCCAGCAGCTTGGTGGCCCGAGAGACCCAGTACTTC.

About this clone: Mismatch with germline at one junction end may stem from a read error. The genes are TRBV2 and TRBJ1-1; possibly TRBD1 for D (5 bases). Germline V CDR1 and CDR2: SNHLY, FYNNEI. This CDR3 contains 11 residues. The CDR3 here is CASSRRDASHF. DNA for the CDR3: TGTGCCAGCAGCCGCCGGGACGCCTCTCATTTT.

V gene TRBV7-9 combines with J gene TRBJ2-7; D perhaps matches TRBD1 (6 bases). This CDR3 is 14 amino acids long. The V end was cut by 5 bases, the J end by 5 bases, with 16 bases between. The germline V gene encodes CDR1 SEHNR and CDR2 FQNEAQ (reference sequence). DNA for the CDR3: TGTGCCAGCAGCACCACACAGGGACGGAACGAGCAGTACTTC. The encoded protein is CASSTTQGRNEQYF.

The chain carries TRBV7-3 and TRBJ2-3; D not resolved. Trimming took off 1 base at V and 2 bases at J, with 7 bases between the two ends. The germline gives CDR1 SGHTA, CDR2 FQGTGA. The CDR3 extends over 14 amino acids. The CDR3 protein is CASSLRRSTDTQYF. The CDR3 DNA reads TGTGCCAGCAGCTTAAGGCGTTCCACAGATACGCAGTATTTT.

The chain uses TRBV5-1 and TRBJ2-3; 7 bases are a match to TRBD2. Germline V lookup: CDR1 SGHRS, CDR2 YFSETQ. With 0 bases clipped from V and 2 bases from J, the junction kept 6 bases outside the gene matches. This CDR3 spans 16 amino acids. Here the CDR3 reads CASSLVPAGSTDTQYF. CDR3 DNA sequence: TGCGCCAGCAGCTTGGTACCAGCGGGATCCACAGATACGCAGTATTTT.

This sequence joins TRBV4-1 and TRBJ2-7; D may match TRBD1 or TRBD2 (6 bases each). The CDR3 spans 15 residues. Trimming cost V 4 bases and J 1 base, with 14 bases left between them. Germline values: CDR1 MGHRA, CDR2 YSYEKL. The CDR3 is CASSRQGTRSYEQYF. CDR3 in DNA: TGCGCCAGCAGCCGCCAGGGGACTCGGTCCTACGAGCAGTACTTC.

This chain uses TRBV12-5 with TRBJ2-7; 7 positions match TRBD2. This CDR3 contains 16 residues. Germline CDR1 and CDR2: LGHNT and FRNRAP. The V and J ends lost 7 bases and 1 base, in that order; junction bases with no gene match: 13. The CDR3 DNA reads as TGTGCTAGTGCCCCGGGGGGTCTAGGCGGATCCTACGAGCAGTACTTC. As protein: CASAPGGLGGSYEQYF.

Worth noting for this clone: This CDR3 is also generated by other DNA sequences in the sample. The V call is TRBV9, the J call TRBJ1-1; D is undetermined. Germline V gene sequence: CDR1 SGDLS, CDR2 YYNGEE. CDR3 length: 14 amino acids. V was pared by 0 bases and J by 0 bases, with 6 bases between. The CDR3 DNA reads TGTGCCAGCAGCGTAGCGGGAATGAACACTGAAGCTTTCTTT. Translation: CASSVAGMNTEAFF.

V usage is TRBV2 and J usage is TRBJ2-1; D call uncertain. Trimming removed 6 bases at V and 9 bases at J, with 15 bases between. The V gene's germline CDR1 is SNHLY and CDR2 FYNNEI. The CDR3 sequence is 13 residues long. This chain's CDR3 is CASSTVEDAEQFF. The CDR3 DNA sequence: TGTGCCAGCAGCACGGTGGAAGACGCTGAGCAGTTCTTC.

The J gene is TRBJ1-4, the V gene TRBV6-5; 7 bases fit TRBD1. The CDR3 extends over 15 amino acids. Germline V gene data show CDR1 as MNHEY and CDR2 as SVGAGI. J was trimmed by 9 bases and V by 2 bases; bases with no gene match: 9. The CDR3 nucleotides read TGTGCCAGCAGTTACGGGTCAGACAGGGCGAAAAAACTGTTTTTT. Its translation is CASSYGSDRAKKLFF.

This chain uses TRBV7-2 with TRBJ1-2, with 9 bases lining up with TRBD1. CDR3 length equals 17 residues. The germline V gene encodes CDR1 SGHTA and CDR2 FQGNSA. The junction had 13 bases not matched to a gene; V was cut back by 5 bases and J by 3 bases. CDR3 nucleotides: TGTGCCAGCAGCCCCGACGGGACAGGGCCCCCCCACTATGGCTACACCTTC. Encoded protein: CASSPDGTGPPHYGYTF.

The CDR3 loop reads CASSLRTSEDTQYF. CDR3 DNA sequence: TGCGCCAGCAGCCTTAGGACTAGCGAGGATACGCAGTATTTT. The chain links TRBV4-3 to TRBJ2-3; 9 bases align to TRBD2. Trimming removed 4 bases from V and 6 bases from J; junction bases left unmatched: 5. The length of the CDR3 is 14 residues. Germline CDR1 LGHNA, CDR2 YSLEER.

This chain links TRBV7-9 with TRBJ1-1; D gene unclear. The CDR3 is made up of 12 amino acids. CDR1 and CDR2 from the germline V gene are SEHNR and FQNEAQ (reference sequence). Trimming stripped 5 bases from V and 1 base from J, with 5 bases between. This CDR3 reads CASSTENTEAFF. The CDR3 coding sequence is TGTGCCAGCAGCACAGAGAACACTGAAGCTTTCTTT.

The chain joins TRBV23-1 to TRBJ2-7, with TRBD1 as a possible D gene (5 bases). Being an ORF, TRBV23-1 has a function that is uncertain. The CDR3 sequence is 12 residues long. The V and J ends lost 5 bases and 4 bases respectively, with 9 bases between them. Here the CDR3 DNA reads TGCGCCAGCAGTAGACAGAGATACGAGCAGTACTTC. The encoded protein is CASSRQRYEQYF.

The chain employs TRBV4-2 and TRBJ2-6; 9 bases agree with TRBD1. From germline, CDR1 is LGHNA and CDR2 YNFKEQ. The ends lost 4 bases at V and 1 base at J; junction bases unmatched: 8. The CDR3 spans 18 residues. CDR3 sequence: CASSRPGQGESGANVLTF. The CDR3 DNA reads TGTGCCAGCAGCCGTCCGGGACAGGGAGAATCTGGGGCCAACGTCCTGACTTTC.

The chain joins TRBV7-7 to TRBJ2-1; D is uncertain. This CDR3 comprises 12 residues. CDR1 is SSHAT and CDR2 is FNYEAQ in the germline V gene (reference sequence). V shed 1 base and J shed 7 bases, with 5 bases lying between them. CDR3 loop: CASSLDGNEQFF. The CDR3 coding sequence is TGTGCCAGCAGCTTAGACGGGAATGAGCAGTTCTTC.